These 7 T cell receptor beta chains share one sample of origin, sequenced in a study of shared clonotypes between healthy human individuals. Produced via immunoSEQ multiplex PCR; TCRdb's table is partial and in-frame only. Altogether around 510,000 clones are present, more than 95% being singletons, with the ten largest covering under 0.065%. The specimen sequenced was naive CD4+ T cells sorted from blood. Described subset: CD45RA+ positively selected. The receptor set was obtained from a woman aged 25 to 39 in good health.

This sequence joins TRBV28 and TRBJ2-7; 8 bases map to TRBD1. There are 13 residues in the CDR3. The V gene end was trimmed by 5 bases and the J gene end by 5 bases; junction bases not matched to a gene: 5. Per the germline V gene, CDR1 is MDHEN and CDR2 is SYDVKM. The chain's CDR3 is CASSPDRAHEQYF. The DNA for the CDR3 is TGTGCCAGCAGTCCGGACAGGGCGCACGAGCAGTACTTC.

The chain carries TRBV5-6 and TRBJ1-2, with TRBD1 matching over 9 bases. Losses at the gene ends were 4 bases for V and 8 bases for J; bases not matched to a gene: 6. This CDR3 is built from 13 residues. Germline V CDR1 and CDR2: SGHDT, YYEEEE. This CDR3 reads CASSTRTGDGYTF. The CDR3 DNA sequence: TGTGCCAGCAGCACCAGGACAGGGGACGGCTACACCTTC.

This rearrangement joins TRBV14 to TRBJ2-1, with 7 bases matching TRBD2. The junction had 9 bases not matched to a gene; V was cut back by 4 bases and J by 0 bases. CDR1 and CDR2 from the germline V gene are SGHDN and FVKESK. The CDR3 is made up of 17 amino acids. CDR3 bases: TGTGCCAGCAGCCCCCTGACTAGCCTGAGCTCCTACAATGAGCAGTTCTTC. Its protein is CASSPLTSLSSYNEQFF. The full variable domain, rest sourced from reference TRBV14 and TRBJ2-1, is EAGVTQFPSHSVIEKGQTVTLRCDPISGHDNLYWYRRVMGKEIKFLLHFVKESKQDESGMPNNRFLAERTGGTYSTLKVQPAELEDSGVYFCASSPLTSLSSYNEQFFGPGTRLTVL.

J is TRBJ2-1 and V is TRBV7-3, with D possibly TRBD1 on 6 matching bases. With 2 bases removed from V and 9 bases from J, the gap between germline ends came to 17 bases. From germline, CDR1 is SGHTA and CDR2 FQGTGA. This CDR3 is 15 amino acids long. The CDR3 DNA reads as TGTGCCAGCAGCTTAGAAGTAGGGGGAGTCACTGAGCAGTTCTTC. This translates into CASSLEVGGVTEQFF.

The chain is built from TRBV13 and TRBJ2-1, with 8 bases matching TRBD1. After removal of 6 bases from V and 7 bases from J, the junction contained 17 bases not matched to a gene. The CDR3 runs to 17 residues. Germline loops: CDR1 PRHDT, CDR2 FYEKMQ (reference sequence). The CDR3 loop is CASRIQGAKWAENEQFF. The CDR3, as DNA: TGTGCCAGCAGGATTCAGGGGGCTAAATGGGCTGAAAATGAGCAGTTCTTC. The full variable domain, completed using reference TRBV13 and TRBJ2-1, is AAGVIQSPRHLIKEKRETATLKCYPIPRHDTVYWYQQGPGQDPQFLISFYEKMQSDKGSIPDRFSAQQFSDYHSELNMSSLELGDSALYFCASRIQGAKWAENEQFFGPGTRLTVL.

This chain connects TRBV30 to TRBJ1-5, with D possibly TRBD1 on 5 matching bases. Trimming left V 0 bases short and J 3 bases short, with 15 bases between. CDR1 and CDR2 (germline): GTSNPN, SVGIG (reference sequence). This CDR3 region has 16 residues. The CDR3 DNA sequence: TGTGCCTGGAGTGTATCAGGGAAACTGTACAATCAGCCCCAGCATTTT. Amino acids: CAWSVSGKLYNQPQHF.

The chain carries TRBV5-4 and TRBJ2-2; D is undetermined. The ends were cut back, 7 bases at V and 4 bases at J, with 11 bases in the middle. The germline V gene has CDR1 SGHNT and CDR2 YYREEE (reference sequence). The CDR3 runs to 13 residues. For the CDR3, the DNA is TGTGCCAGCGGAACGCAGAGCACCGGGGAGCTGTTTTTT. This gives the protein CASGTQSTGELFF.